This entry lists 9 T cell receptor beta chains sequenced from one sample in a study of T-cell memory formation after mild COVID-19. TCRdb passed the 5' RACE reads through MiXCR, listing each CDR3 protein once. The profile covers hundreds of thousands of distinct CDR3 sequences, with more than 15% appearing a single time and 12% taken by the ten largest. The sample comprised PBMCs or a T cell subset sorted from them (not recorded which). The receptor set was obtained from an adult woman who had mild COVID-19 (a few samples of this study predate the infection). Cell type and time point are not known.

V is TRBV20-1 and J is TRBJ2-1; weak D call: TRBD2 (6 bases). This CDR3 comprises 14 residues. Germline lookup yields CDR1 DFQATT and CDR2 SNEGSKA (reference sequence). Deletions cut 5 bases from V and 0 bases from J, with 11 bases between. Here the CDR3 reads CSAVAGFSYNEQFF. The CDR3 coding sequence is TGCAGTGCTGTGGCGGGGTTCTCCTACAATGAGCAGTTCTTC.

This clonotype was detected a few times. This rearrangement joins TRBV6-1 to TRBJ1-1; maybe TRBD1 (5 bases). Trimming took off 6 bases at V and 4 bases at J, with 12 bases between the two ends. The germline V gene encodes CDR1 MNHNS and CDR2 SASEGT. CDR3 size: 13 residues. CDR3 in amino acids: CASSRDAGTEAFF. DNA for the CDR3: TGTGCCAGCAGCAGGGACGCGGGCACTGAAGCTTTCTTT.

CDR3 region: CATSVPGVGTDTQYF. The CDR3 DNA follows: TGTGCCACCAGTGTCCCGGGGGTGGGGACAGATACGCAGTATTTT. J is TRBJ2-3 and V is TRBV24-1; the D gene is possibly TRBD2 (6 bases). Germline lookup yields CDR1 KGHDR and CDR2 SFDVKD. V lost 5 bases and J lost 3, with 14 bases in between. The CDR3 runs to 15 residues.

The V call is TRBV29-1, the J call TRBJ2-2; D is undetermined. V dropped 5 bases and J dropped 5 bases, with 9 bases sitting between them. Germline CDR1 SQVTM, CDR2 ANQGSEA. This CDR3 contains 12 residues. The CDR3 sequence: CSVRVRTGELFF. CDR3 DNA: TGCAGCGTTAGGGTTAGAACCGGGGAGCTGTTTTTT.

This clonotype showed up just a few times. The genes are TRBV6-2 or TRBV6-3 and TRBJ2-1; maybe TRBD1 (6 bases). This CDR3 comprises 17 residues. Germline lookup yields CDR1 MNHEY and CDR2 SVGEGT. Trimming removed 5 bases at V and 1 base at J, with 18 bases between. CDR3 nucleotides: TGTGCCAGCAGTCCAGACTTTGTGGGACAATCCTACAATGAGCAGTTCTTC. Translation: CASSPDFVGQSYNEQFF.

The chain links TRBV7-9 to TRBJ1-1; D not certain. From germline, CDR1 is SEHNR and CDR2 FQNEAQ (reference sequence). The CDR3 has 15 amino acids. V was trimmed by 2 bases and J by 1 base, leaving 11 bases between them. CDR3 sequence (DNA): TGTGCCAGCAGCTTAAGTTGGGCAGAGAACACTGAAGCTTTCTTT. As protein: CASSLSWAENTEAFF.

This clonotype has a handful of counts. The CDR3 spells CATSDVRQGRFGGYTF. The CDR3 DNA reads TGTGCCACCAGTGATGTTCGGCAGGGAAGGTTTGGTGGCTACACCTTC. The V gene is TRBV24-1, the J gene TRBJ1-2; D possibly corresponds to TRBD1 (5 bases). Germline CDR1 and CDR2: KGHDR and SFDVKD. CDR3 length equals 16 residues. Trimming took off 3 bases at V and 7 bases at J, with 20 bases between the two ends.

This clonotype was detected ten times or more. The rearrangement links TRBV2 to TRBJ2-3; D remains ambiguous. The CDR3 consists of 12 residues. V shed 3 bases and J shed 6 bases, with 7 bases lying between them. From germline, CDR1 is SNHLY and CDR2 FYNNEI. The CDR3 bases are TGTGCCAGCAGTGACCCCAGGGATACGCAGTATTTT. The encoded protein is CASSDPRDTQYF.

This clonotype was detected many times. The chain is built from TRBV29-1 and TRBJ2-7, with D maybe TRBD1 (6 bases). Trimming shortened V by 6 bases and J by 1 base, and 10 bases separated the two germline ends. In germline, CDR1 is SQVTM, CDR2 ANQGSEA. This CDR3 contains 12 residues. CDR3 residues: CSVTTGSYEQYF. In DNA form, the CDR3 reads TGCAGCGTGACGACAGGATCCTACGAGCAGTACTTC.